These T cell receptor beta chains were read from a single sample in a study of shared clonotypes between healthy human individuals. Profiling relied on immunoSEQ multiplex PCR, and the TCRdb table lists in-frame clones only, not all of them. Among about 820,000 clones listed, nearly 95% were seen once. The sequencing input was naive CD8+ T cells sorted from blood. All receptors derive from a man between 25 and 39 years old in good health. CDR3s include the opening cysteine and the closing phenylalanine or tryptophan. Fields, in order: CDR3 length, V gene, J gene, clone size, D gene, CDR3 DNA, CDR3 protein. The D gene is left open where the match is weak. Only some rows state a clone size, as once, few, many or a class for expanded clones.

length: 16; V: TRBV5-1; J: TRBJ2-3; size: .; D: TRBD2; DNA: TGCGCCAGCAGCTCGAAAAGCGGGAGGGCTGTAGATACGCAGTATTTT; CDR3: CASSSKSGRAVDTQYF
length: 16; V: TRBV5-5; J: TRBJ2-3; size: .; D: TRBD2; DNA: TGTGCCAGCAGCCCCGGTTATAGCGGGAGAACAGATACGCAGTATTTT; CDR3: CASSPGYSGRTDTQYF
length: 10; V: TRBV10-3; J: TRBJ2-4; size: once; D: .; DNA: TGTGCAGTGGGACAAAACATTCAGTACTTC; CDR3: CAVGQNIQYF
length: 12; V: TRBV7-2; J: TRBJ2-3; size: .; D: .; DNA: TGTGCCAGCACAAACCGGCGAGATACGCAGTATTTT; CDR3: CASTNRRDTQYF
length: 12; V: TRBV10-3; J: TRBJ1-2; size: once; D: .; DNA: TGTGCCAACCCGGACAAGGGGGAGGGCTACACCTTC; CDR3: CANPDKGEGYTF
length: 14; V: TRBV2; J: TRBJ1-5; size: .; D: TRBD1; DNA: TGTGCCAGCAGAGTTCAGGGGGAATCTCAGCCCCAGCATTTT; CDR3: CASRVQGESQPQHF
length: 15; V: TRBV7-2; J: TRBJ2-7; size: .; D: .; DNA: TGTGCCAGCAGCCCCCGGCTGGGGGCCGCCTACGAGCAGTACTTC; CDR3: CASSPRLGAAYEQYF
length: 15; V: TRBV6-1; J: TRBJ1-5; size: .; D: .; DNA: TGTGCCAGCAGTGAAGAACCTTATAGCAATCAGCCCCAGCATTTT; CDR3: CASSEEPYSNQPQHF
length: 14; V: TRBV6-6; J: TRBJ2-1; size: .; D: TRBD2; DNA: TGTGCCAGCACCCTAGCGGGATCATACAATGAGCAGTTCTTC; CDR3: CASTLAGSYNEQFF
length: 17; V: TRBV7-6; J: TRBJ2-1; size: .; D: TRBD2; DNA: TGTGCCAGCAGCTTAGACCCAGGGACTAGCTCCTACAATGAGCAGTTCTTC; CDR3: CASSLDPGTSSYNEQFF
length: 13; V: TRBV19; J: TRBJ2-7; size: .; D: .; DNA: TGTGCCAGTAGTATAGGGTTAACCTACGAGCAGTACTTC; CDR3: CASSIGLTYEQYF
length: 15; V: TRBV27; J: TRBJ2-3; size: .; D: TRBD2; DNA: TGTGCCAGCAGTCACTCACTAGCGGACACAGATACGCAGTATTTT; CDR3: CASSHSLADTDTQYF
length: 13; V: TRBV4-1; J: TRBJ2-1; size: .; D: .; DNA: TGCGCCAGCAGCCAAGGTGGTCGGCAGGGCCAGTTCTTC; CDR3: CASSQGGRQGQFF
length: 14; V: TRBV7-9; J: TRBJ2-7; size: .; D: TRBD2; DNA: TGTGCCAGCACCGGACTAGCGGAAAACTACGAGCAGTACTTC; CDR3: CASTGLAENYEQYF
length: 15; V: TRBV9; J: TRBJ2-3; size: once; D: .; DNA: TGTGCCAGCAGCGTAGACGGGAGAAGCACAGATACGCAGTATTTT; CDR3: CASSVDGRSTDTQYF
length: 17; V: TRBV25-1; J: TRBJ2-1; size: few; D: TRBD1; DNA: TGTGCCAGCAGTGGAGACAGGGGGCTCAGCTCCTACAATGAGCAGTTCTTC; CDR3: CASSGDRGLSSYNEQFF
length: 13; V: TRBV9; J: TRBJ2-1; size: .; D: TRBD1; DNA: TGTGCCAGTGCGACAGGGGGAAGGAATGAGCAGTTCTTC; CDR3: CASATGGRNEQFF
length: 14; V: TRBV5-1; J: TRBJ2-1; size: .; D: .; DNA: TGCGCCAGCAGCTTGTCAAGGGGTTACAATGAGCAGTTCTTC; CDR3: CASSLSRGYNEQFF
length: 14; V: TRBV19; J: TRBJ2-5; size: .; D: TRBD2; DNA: TGTGCCAGTAGTCCGCGACTAGCGGGAGAGACCCAGTACTTC; CDR3: CASSPRLAGETQYF
length: 15; V: TRBV4-1; J: TRBJ2-1; size: .; D: .; DNA: TGCGCCAGCAGCGTCCCAAGTGGGGCTTACAATGAGCAGTTCTTC; CDR3: CASSVPSGAYNEQFF
length: 17; V: TRBV10-2; J: TRBJ2-5; size: .; D: .; DNA: TGCGCCAGCAGTGTGCTAGCGCCAGCGGAGGTCGGAGAGACCCAGTACTTC; CDR3: CASSVLAPAEVGETQYF
length: 15; V: TRBV27; J: TRBJ2-1; size: .; D: .; DNA: TGTGCCAGCAGTTTTCTAGGGGACCAGGGAAATGAGCAGTTCTTC; CDR3: CASSFLGDQGNEQFF
length: 13; V: TRBV11-2; J: TRBJ2-1; size: many; D: .; DNA: TGTGCCAGCTTGGGGTCGGGACATGATGAGCAGTTCTTC; CDR3: CASLGSGHDEQFF
length: 16; V: TRBV27; J: TRBJ2-3; size: .; D: .; DNA: TGTGCCAGCAGACGAACGGCAGGAGCTAGCACAGATACGCAGTATTTT; CDR3: CASRRTAGASTDTQYF
length: 15; V: TRBV14; J: TRBJ2-7; size: .; D: TRBD2; DNA: TGTGCCAGCAGCCAGCTGACTAGCGGAGTACCCGAGCAGTACTTC; CDR3: CASSQLTSGVPEQYF
length: 15; V: TRBV7-8; J: TRBJ2-1; size: once; D: TRBD2; DNA: TGTGCCAGCAGCTTAGCTAGCGGGAGTGGCAATGAGCAGTTCTTC; CDR3: CASSLASGSGNEQFF
length: 13; V: TRBV10-2; J: TRBJ2-3; size: .; D: .; DNA: TGCGCCAGCAACCACCGGGAGTCAGATACGCAGTATTTT; CDR3: CASNHRESDTQYF
length: 13; V: TRBV9; J: TRBJ2-2; size: .; D: .; DNA: TGTGCCAGCAGCGCAGGATACACCGGGGAGCTGTTTTTT; CDR3: CASSAGYTGELFF
length: 14; V: TRBV7-9; J: TRBJ1-1; size: .; D: .; DNA: TGTGCCAGCAGCTTACCGGGACAGAACACTGAAGCTTTCTTT; CDR3: CASSLPGQNTEAFF
length: 14; V: TRBV2; J: TRBJ2-7; size: .; D: .; DNA: TGTGCCAGCAGTGAGGTCGCGGGGAGCTACGAGCAGTACTTC; CDR3: CASSEVAGSYEQYF
length: 14; V: TRBV4-1; J: TRBJ2-7; size: .; D: .; DNA: TGCGCCAGCAGCCAGGGACCCAACTCCTACGAGCAGTACTTC; CDR3: CASSQGPNSYEQYF
length: 15; V: TRBV27; J: TRBJ2-7; size: .; D: TRBD2; DNA: TGTGCCAGCAGTTTGACGAGCGGGAGGGCCTACGAGCAGTACTTC; CDR3: CASSLTSGRAYEQYF
length: 14; V: TRBV5-8; J: TRBJ2-5; size: .; D: .; DNA: TGTGCCAGCAGCTTGGTACGACAGCAAGAGACCCAGTACTTC; CDR3: CASSLVRQQETQYF
length: 16; V: TRBV4-1; J: TRBJ2-7; size: .; D: TRBD1; DNA: TGCGCCAGCAGCCAAGATCGCGCAGGGGGCGGTTACGAGCAGTACTTC; CDR3: CASSQDRAGGGYEQYF
length: 13; V: TRBV14; J: TRBJ2-7; size: .; D: TRBD1; DNA: TGTGCCAGCAGCCCCCTGGACAGGGGCGAGCAGTACTTC; CDR3: CASSPLDRGEQYF
length: 12; V: TRBV2; J: TRBJ2-7; size: few; D: .; DNA: TGTGCCAGCAGTGAGGAGACCTACGAGCAGTACTTC; CDR3: CASSEETYEQYF
length: 15; V: TRBV9; J: TRBJ2-4; size: once; D: TRBD1; DNA: TGTGCCAGCAGCGAAGGGGGCCTAGCCAAAAACATTCAGTACTTC; CDR3: CASSEGGLAKNIQYF
length: 13; V: TRBV19; J: TRBJ2-3; size: .; D: .; DNA: TGTGCCAGTAGTGCGACAGGAGGAGATACGCAGTATTTT; CDR3: CASSATGGDTQYF
length: 13; V: TRBV10-1; J: TRBJ2-7; size: .; D: TRBD2; DNA: TGCGCCAGCAGTGGGGCGGGAGGCTACGAGCAGTACTTC; CDR3: CASSGAGGYEQYF
length: 17; V: TRBV11-2; J: TRBJ2-1; size: .; D: .; DNA: TGTGCCAGCAGCTCCCGAGGAAAAGGGGTCTTAGACAATGAGCAGTTCTTC; CDR3: CASSSRGKGVLDNEQFF
length: 15; V: TRBV4-1; J: TRBJ2-7; size: .; D: .; DNA: TGCGCCAGCAGCCAAGGTAGGGCCGGCTCCTACGAGCAGTACTTC; CDR3: CASSQGRAGSYEQYF
length: 14; V: TRBV29-1; J: TRBJ2-5; size: .; D: TRBD1; DNA: TGCAGCGTTGAAACAGGGGAAGGCCTGGAGACCCAGTACTTC; CDR3: CSVETGEGLETQYF
length: 15; V: TRBV5-4; J: TRBJ2-7; size: .; D: TRBD1; DNA: TGTGCCAGCAGCTTGCCGACAGGGCCGTTCGCCGAGCAGTACTTC; CDR3: CASSLPTGPFAEQYF
length: 11; V: TRBV9; J: TRBJ2-1; size: .; D: .; DNA: TGTGCCAGCGGACCCCAGCCGGTGCAGTTCTTC; CDR3: CASGPQPVQFF
length: 15; V: TRBV5-1; J: TRBJ2-7; size: .; D: .; DNA: TGCGCCAGCACCTTGGACTTTACAGGACGCAACGAGCAGTACTTC; CDR3: CASTLDFTGRNEQYF
length: 16; V: TRBV4-1; J: TRBJ1-5; size: .; D: .; DNA: TGCGCCAGCAGCCAAGACAGTGGTTATAGCAATCAGCCCCAGCATTTT; CDR3: CASSQDSGYSNQPQHF
length: 16; V: TRBV7-7; J: TRBJ2-1; size: .; D: .; DNA: TGTGCCAGCAGCCCAACGGAAGCGAGCCCCTACAATGAGCAGTTCTTC; CDR3: CASSPTEASPYNEQFF
length: 15; V: TRBV7-8; J: TRBJ2-5; size: .; D: TRBD2; DNA: TGTGCCAGCAGCCCCCGTCGGGAGGACTCAGAGACCCAGTACTTC; CDR3: CASSPRREDSETQYF
length: 15; V: TRBV4-1; J: TRBJ1-1; size: .; D: .; DNA: TGCGCCAGCAGCCACCGGGACCCCGAGGGGACTGAAGCTTTCTTT; CDR3: CASSHRDPEGTEAFF
length: 13; V: TRBV9; J: TRBJ1-2; size: .; D: .; DNA: TGTGCCAGCAGCCCACAGGGCCTCTATGGCTACACCTTC; CDR3: CASSPQGLYGYTF
length: 15; V: TRBV7-8; J: TRBJ1-4; size: .; D: .; DNA: TGTGCCAGCAGCTTAGTCAGGACAACTAATGAAAAACTGTTTTTT; CDR3: CASSLVRTTNEKLFF
length: 14; V: TRBV2; J: TRBJ2-3; size: few; D: .; DNA: TGTGCCAGCAGTGGAACGCTGCCTACAGATACGCAGTATTTT; CDR3: CASSGTLPTDTQYF
length: 12; V: TRBV30; J: TRBJ2-7; size: .; D: .; DNA: TGTGCCTGGAGTCTACAGACCTACGAGCAGTACTTC; CDR3: CAWSLQTYEQYF